The clone carrying this T cell receptor (beta chain) has a count of ten or more. CDR3 length equals 13 residues. Germline loops: CDR1 SGHTA, CDR2 FQGNSA. V dropped 5 bases and J dropped 7 bases, with 12 bases sitting between them. These data are taken from a study of technical replicates of blood from several donors. Some clones are missing from TCRdb's copy, which holds only in-frame ones; the method was immunoSEQ multiplex PCR. Of 85,000 to 100,000 clones in the sample, approximately 96% are singletons; the top ten hold 0.2% to 0.25%. This clonotype was obtained from a human donor in good health. Input material: T cells isolated from PBMCs. The V and J genes are TRBV7-2 and TRBJ1-5, with D tentatively TRBD1 (5 bases). The CDR3 coding sequence is TGTGCCAGCAGCACGCAGGGAACCCAGCCCCAGCATTTT. This translates into CASSTQGTQPQHF.